This is a list of T cell receptor beta chains from one sample in a study of technical replicates of blood from several donors. Repertoires were generated with immunoSEQ multiplex PCR, while TCRdb's copy carries only in-frame clones and drops some. In the table there are some 85,000 clones, roughly 96% of which are singletons. Sequenced sample: T cells isolated from PBMCs. Every receptor here comes from a human donor in good health. CDR3s include the opening cysteine and the closing phenylalanine or tryptophan. A D gene is named only where the DNA matches it firmly. Part of the rows lack a size; the others show once, few, many or a class for expanded clones.

V gene,D gene,clone size,CDR3 length,J gene,CDR3 protein,CDR3 DNA
TRBV10-3,TRBD2,.,14,TRBJ2-3,CAIKASGSTDTQYF,TGTGCCATCAAGGCTAGCGGGAGTACAGATACGCAGTATTTT
TRBV18,.,.,15,TRBJ1-1,CASSPTIRENTEAFF,TGTGCCAGCTCTCCCACGATCCGGGAGAACACTGAAGCTTTCTTT
TRBV2,.,.,16,TRBJ1-5,CASSQRSGTRNQPQHF,TGTGCCAGCAGTCAGAGATCCGGGACACGAAATCAGCCCCAGCATTTT
TRBV30,TRBD1,.,14,TRBJ1-5,CAWSMDRGKQPQHF,TGTGCCTGGAGTATGGACAGGGGGAAGCAGCCCCAGCATTTT
TRBV6-1,.,.,15,TRBJ2-3,CASINPGSSPDTQYF,TGTGCCAGCATCAATCCGGGGTCTAGCCCAGATACGCAGTATTTT
TRBV15,TRBD2,.,14,TRBJ2-7,CATSRGTSGYEQYF,TGTGCCACCAGCAGAGGGACTAGCGGCTACGAGCAGTACTTC
TRBV19,TRBD2,.,17,TRBJ2-7,CASSGITGTSGAYEQYF,TGTGCCAGTAGTGGGATTACCGGGACTAGCGGTGCCTACGAGCAGTACTTC
TRBV7-3,.,.,15,TRBJ2-3,CASRSGKVNTDTQYF,TGTGCCAGCAGGTCCGGGAAGGTTAACACAGATACGCAGTATTTT
TRBV28,TRBD1,.,17,TRBJ1-5,CASTLDTGGEAGQPQHF,TGTGCCAGCACTTTGGATACAGGGGGCGAGGCGGGTCAGCCCCAGCATTTT
TRBV19,.,.,14,TRBJ2-1,CASSRDFSYNEQFF,TGTGCCAGTAGTCGAGATTTCTCCTACAATGAGCAGTTCTTC
TRBV19,.,.,17,TRBJ2-3,CASGAWTTGSRTDTQYF,TGTGCCAGCGGAGCGTGGACTACCGGGAGTCGCACAGATACGCAGTATTTT
TRBV7-3,TRBD2,once,15,TRBJ2-7,CASSLTLGLDYEQYF,TGTGCCAGCAGCTTAACGCTGGGACTAGACTACGAGCAGTACTTC
TRBV5-4,.,.,13,TRBJ2-7,CASSILATYEQYF,TGTGCCAGCAGCATCCTAGCGACCTACGAGCAGTACTTC
TRBV2,TRBD1,.,15,TRBJ2-3,CASTTTGGSTDTQYF,TGTGCCAGCACCACTACAGGGGGCTCGACAGATACGCAGTATTTT
TRBV4-1,TRBD2,.,18,TRBJ2-1,CASSPPGYGASGYNEQFF,TGCGCCAGCAGCCCACCGGGCTATGGGGCTAGCGGCTACAATGAGCAGTTCTTC
TRBV27,TRBD2,.,14,TRBJ2-1,CASNSGRAYNEQFF,TGTGCCAGCAACAGCGGGAGGGCCTACAATGAGCAGTTCTTC